A selection of T cell receptor beta chains follows, all from one sample in a study of cytomegalovirus exposure and HLA in healthy donors. TCRdb keeps only in-frame clones here, not all; method: immunoSEQ multiplex PCR. The repertoire holds roughly 130,000 clones, 80% to 90% seen once, with roughly 3% in the top ten. Sample: PBMCs. Receptors were obtained from a man over 45 in good health and CMV-seronegative. CDR3s include the opening cysteine and the closing phenylalanine or tryptophan. Size tells how often a clone was seen (once, few, many) or the class of an expanded clone, and some rows leave it out.

13	TRBV18	TRBJ2-1	-	CASSQGPDGEQFF
14	TRBV4-1	TRBJ2-5	few	CASSGLALGETQYF
13	TRBV10-3	TRBJ1-1	-	CAISEGAFTEAFF
12	TRBV2	TRBJ1-1	-	CATVRSNTEAFF
15	TRBV19	TRBJ2-3	-	CASSISGQGRDTQYF
13	TRBV6-6	TRBJ2-5	-	CAGSGGALETQYF
15	TRBV2	-	-	CASSKGQDPSYEQYF
14	TRBV2	TRBJ1-1	-	CASRYRGQNTEAFF
16	TRBV4-3	TRBJ1-1	-	CASSQDTAGPDTEAFF
12	TRBV5-4	TRBJ2-1	-	CASSITSNEQFF
14	TRBV5-8	TRBJ2-5	-	CASSPRTEQETQYF
18	TRBV4-1	TRBJ2-3	-	CASSQGPRGGPGTDTQYF